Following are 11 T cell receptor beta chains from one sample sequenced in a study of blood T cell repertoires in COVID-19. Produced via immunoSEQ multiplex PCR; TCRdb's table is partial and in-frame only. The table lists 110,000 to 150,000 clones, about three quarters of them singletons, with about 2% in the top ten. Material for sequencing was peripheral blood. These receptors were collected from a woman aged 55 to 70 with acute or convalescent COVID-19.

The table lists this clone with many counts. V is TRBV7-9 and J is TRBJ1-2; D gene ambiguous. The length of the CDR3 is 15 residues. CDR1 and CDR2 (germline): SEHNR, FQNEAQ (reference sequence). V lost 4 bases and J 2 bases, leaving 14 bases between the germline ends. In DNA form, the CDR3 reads TGTGCCAGCAGCTCATTCGTCCCTACGAACTATGGCTACACCTTC. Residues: CASSSFVPTNYGYTF. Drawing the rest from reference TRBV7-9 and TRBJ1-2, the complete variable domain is DTGVSQNPRHKITKRGQNVTFRCDPISEHNRLYWYRQTLGQGPEFLTYFQNEAQLEKSRLLSDRFSAERPKGSFSTLEIQRTEQGDSAMYLCASSSFVPTNYGYTFGSGTRLTVV.

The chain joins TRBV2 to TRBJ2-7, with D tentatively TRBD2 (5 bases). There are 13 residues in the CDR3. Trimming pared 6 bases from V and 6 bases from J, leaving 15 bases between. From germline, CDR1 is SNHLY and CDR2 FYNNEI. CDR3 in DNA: TGTGCCAGCAGCCTTGACTATTCTGGCGAGCAGTACTTC. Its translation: CASSLDYSGEQYF.

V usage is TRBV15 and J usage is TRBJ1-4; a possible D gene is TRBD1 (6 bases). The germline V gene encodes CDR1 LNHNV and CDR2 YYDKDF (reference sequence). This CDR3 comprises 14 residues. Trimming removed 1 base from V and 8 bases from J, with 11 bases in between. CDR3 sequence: CATSRGGRREKLFF. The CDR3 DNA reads TGTGCCACCAGCAGAGGGGGGCGGCGAGAAAAACTGTTTTTT.

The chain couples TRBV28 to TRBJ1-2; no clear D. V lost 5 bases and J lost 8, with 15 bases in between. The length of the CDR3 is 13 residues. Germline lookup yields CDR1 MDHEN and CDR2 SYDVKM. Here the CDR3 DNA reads TGTGCCAGCAGTCCGGGAGCCCCGTGGGGCTACACCTTC. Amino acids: CASSPGAPWGYTF.

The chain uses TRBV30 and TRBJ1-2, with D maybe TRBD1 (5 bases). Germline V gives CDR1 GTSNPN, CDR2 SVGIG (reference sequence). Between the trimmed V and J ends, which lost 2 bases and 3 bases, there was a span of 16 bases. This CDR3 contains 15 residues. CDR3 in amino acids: CAWSISGRSYYGYTF. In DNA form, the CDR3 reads TGTGCCTGGAGTATCTCAGGGCGGTCATACTATGGCTACACCTTC. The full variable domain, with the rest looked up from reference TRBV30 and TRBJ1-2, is SQTIHQWPATLVQPVGSPLSLECTVEGTSNPNLYWYRQAAGRGLQLLFYSVGIGQISSEVPQNLSASRPQDRQFILSSKKLLLSDSGFYLCAWSISGRSYYGYTFGSGTRLTVV.

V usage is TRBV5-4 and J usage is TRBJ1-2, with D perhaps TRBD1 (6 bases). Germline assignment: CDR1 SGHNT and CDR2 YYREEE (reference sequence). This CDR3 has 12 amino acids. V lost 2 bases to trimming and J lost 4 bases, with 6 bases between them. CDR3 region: CASSLQGYGYTF. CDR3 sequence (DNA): TGTGCCAGCAGCTTACAGGGCTATGGCTACACCTTC.

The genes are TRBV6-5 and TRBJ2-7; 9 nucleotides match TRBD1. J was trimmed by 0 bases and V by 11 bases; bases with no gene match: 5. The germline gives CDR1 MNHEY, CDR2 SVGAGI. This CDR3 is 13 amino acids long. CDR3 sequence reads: CAGGTGHSYEQYF. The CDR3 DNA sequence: TGTGCCGGGGGGACAGGGCACTCCTACGAGCAGTACTTC.

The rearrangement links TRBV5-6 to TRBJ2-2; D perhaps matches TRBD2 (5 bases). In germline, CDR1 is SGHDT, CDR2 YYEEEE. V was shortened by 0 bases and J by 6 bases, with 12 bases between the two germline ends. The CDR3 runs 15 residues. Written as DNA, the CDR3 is TGTGCCAGCAGCTTGGGGAGAGGGAGTGCCGGGGAGCTGTTTTTT. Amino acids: CASSLGRGSAGELFF. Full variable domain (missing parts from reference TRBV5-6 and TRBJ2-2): DAGVTQSPTHLIKTRGQQVTLRCSPKSGHDTVSWYQQALGQGPQFIFQYYEEEERQRGNFPDRFSGHQFPNYSSELNVNALLLGDSALYLCASSLGRGSAGELFFGEGSRLTVL.

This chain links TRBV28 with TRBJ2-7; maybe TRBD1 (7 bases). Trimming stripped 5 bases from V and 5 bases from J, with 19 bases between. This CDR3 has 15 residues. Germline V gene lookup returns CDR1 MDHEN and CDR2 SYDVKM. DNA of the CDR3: TGTGCCAGCAGTCTTTCTCGGGCAGGGGGGAACGAGCAGTACTTC. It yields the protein CASSLSRAGGNEQYF.

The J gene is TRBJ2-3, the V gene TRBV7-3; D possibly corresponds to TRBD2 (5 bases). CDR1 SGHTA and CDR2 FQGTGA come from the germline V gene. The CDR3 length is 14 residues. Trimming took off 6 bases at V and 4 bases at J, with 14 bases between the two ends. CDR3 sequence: CASRPTRDSDTQYF. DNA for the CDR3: TGTGCCAGCAGACCCACTAGAGATTCAGATACGCAGTATTTT.

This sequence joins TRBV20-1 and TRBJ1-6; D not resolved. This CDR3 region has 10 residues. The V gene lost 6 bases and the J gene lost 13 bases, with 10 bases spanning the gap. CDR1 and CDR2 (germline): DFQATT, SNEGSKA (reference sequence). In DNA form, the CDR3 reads TGCAGTGCCGCGATGCCTCCCCTCCACTTT. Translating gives CSAAMPPLHF.